This T cell receptor beta chain was sequenced during a study of T-cell reconstitution after alpha-beta-depleted transplantation in children. Study-level points and caveats: One year post-transplant, T-cell counts and diversity were largely derived from T cells produced anew. After transplant, at about two months, alpha-beta T cells were reportedly derived from several hundred expanded graft clones.

With respect to this clonotype: Its antigen is undetermined.

TCRbeta library construction was performed incorporating unique molecular identifiers. TCRdb called the PCR reads again in MiXCR, with one record for every CDR3 protein. In the table there are 500,000 to 650,000 distinct CDR3 sequences, 10% to 15% of which are singletons. Trimming removed 3 bases from V and 3 bases from J, with 14 bases in between. CDR3 length: 16 residues. Germline V CDR1 and CDR2: MNHEY, SVGAGI. The V call is TRBV6-5, the J call TRBJ1-4; perhaps TRBD1 as D (6 bases). Sequenced here: PBMCs, mostly from graft donor cells, sampled 360 days after TCRalphabeta/CD19-depleted stem cell transplant. The source is a male patient aged 10 to 17 who had a stem cell transplant for acute myeloid leukemia, so the T cells may come from the graft donor. CDR3 nucleotide sequence: TGTGCCAGCAGTTATGGGACATCAACGGCTAATGAAAAACTGTTTTTT. Translation gives CASSYGTSTANEKLFF.